These 23 T cell receptor beta chains share one sample of origin, sequenced in a study of T cell responses to AZD1222 COVID-19 vaccine (dated by TCRdb to the early 2020s). The time point label here, explained by the study, means: baseline before first vaccination. Library preparation was by the immunoSEQ multiplex PCR assay. In TCRdb, the immuneACCESS table is reduced to in-frame sequences with V and J assigned. These tables do not hold every clone; where another copy was compared, an unresolved V gene accounts for under half, and the others remain unexplained. The sample data list 150,000 to 200,000 clones, and approximately 95% of these were observed just once. Of the sample, 3% to 5% falls within the top ten clones. This material consisted of peripheral blood, taken on day 0 of AZD1222 vaccination. The receptors originated from an adult in good health.

The chain recombines TRBV27 with TRBJ2-1; D is perhaps TRBD1 or TRBD2 (5 bases each). V lost 5 bases and J lost 4, with 9 bases in between. The CDR3 runs 13 residues. The germline V gene has CDR1 MNHEY and CDR2 SMNVEV (reference sequence). The CDR3 DNA reads TGTGCCAGCAGTGGGGACCTATACAATGAGCAGTTCTTC. Its protein is CASSGDLYNEQFF.

This chain joins TRBV5-1 and TRBJ1-3; D uncertain. Trimming left V 0 bases short and J 0 bases short, with 7 bases between. The germline V gene has CDR1 SGHRS and CDR2 YFSETQ. This CDR3 comprises 15 residues. CDR3 loop: CASSLGPSSGNTIYF. In DNA, the CDR3 is TGCGCCAGCAGCTTGGGACCGAGCTCTGGAAACACCATATATTTT. Combining the CDR3 with reference TRBV5-1 and TRBJ1-3 gives the whole variable domain KAGVTQTPRYLIKTRGQQVTLSCSPISGHRSVSWYQQTPGQGLQFLFEYFSETQRNKGNFPGRFSGRQFSNSRSEMNVSTLELGDSALYLCASSLGPSSGNTIYFGEGSWLTVV.

This chain uses TRBV7-9 with TRBJ1-4; D is perhaps TRBD1 (5 bases). This CDR3 region has 13 residues. V lost 8 bases, J lost 8 bases, and 15 bases lay in between. In germline, CDR1 is SEHNR, CDR2 FQNEAQ (reference sequence). CDR3 region: CASAGGVWEKLFF. The CDR3 DNA follows: TGTGCCAGCGCCGGAGGGGTATGGGAAAAACTGTTTTTT.

V usage is TRBV7-8 and J usage is TRBJ1-2; D unclear. This CDR3 region has 13 residues. Germline V gene lookup returns CDR1 SGHVS and CDR2 FQNEAQ. V was shortened by 3 bases and J by 2 bases, with 7 bases between the two germline ends. DNA for the CDR3: TGTGCCAGCAGCTTTTCCGAGAACTATGGCTACACCTTC. Translated, it gives CASSFSENYGYTF.

The CDR3 nucleotides read TGTGCCAGCAGCTTAGGATCTACTAGCGCATCCTACAATGAGCAGTTCTTC. Residues: CASSLGSTSASYNEQFF. The chain is built from TRBV11-3 and TRBJ2-1; 7 bases map to TRBD2. Trimming at V came to 1 base and at J to 1 base, leaving 7 bases not matched to a gene. The CDR3 totals 17 residues. Germline CDR1 is SGHNT and CDR2 is YENEEA.

This sequence joins TRBV6-5 and TRBJ2-1, with TRBD1 matching over 8 bases. Germline lookup yields CDR1 MNHEY and CDR2 SVGAGI. This CDR3 contains 15 residues. J lost 8 bases, V lost 2 bases, and 8 bases had no gene match. The CDR3 DNA reads TGTGCCAGCAGTTACGCAGGAGGGACAGGCGATGAGCAGTTCTTC. Translated: CASSYAGGTGDEQFF.

The genes are TRBV5-6 and TRBJ1-2; TRBD1 is a possible D gene (6 bases). V gave up 2 bases and J gave up 4 bases, with 15 bases separating them. Germline loops: CDR1 SGHDT, CDR2 YYEEEE. This CDR3 is 15 amino acids long. The CDR3 here is CASSFQPQGIYGYTF. CDR3 in DNA: TGTGCCAGCAGCTTTCAACCCCAGGGGATCTATGGCTACACCTTC.

The chain links TRBV29-1 to TRBJ2-7, with D perhaps TRBD1 (6 bases). The CDR3 is made up of 13 amino acids. Germline lookup yields CDR1 SQVTM and CDR2 ANQGSEA. V lost 7 bases and J 4 bases, leaving 17 bases between the germline ends. In nucleotides, the CDR3 is TGCAGCGCCACTCCAGGGGCCGGGTACGAGCAGTACTTC. It is translated as CSATPGAGYEQYF.

V usage is TRBV6-1 and J usage is TRBJ1-6; 9 positions agree with TRBD1. The germline gives CDR1 MNHNS, CDR2 SASEGT. The trim removed 1 base at V and 9 bases at J, leaving 4 bases unmatched. This CDR3 comprises 15 residues. CDR3 in DNA: TGTGCCAGCAGTGAAGAAGGACAGGGGTCTTCACCCCTCCACTTT. Translated: CASSEEGQGSSPLHF.

The chain links TRBV6-6 to TRBJ1-1; 9 positions match TRBD1. V was clipped by 8 bases and J by 5 bases; unmatched bases: 15. Germline V gene sequence: CDR1 MNHNY, CDR2 SVGAGI (reference sequence). CDR3 length: 16 amino acids. The CDR3 DNA reads TGTGCCAGCCACCCAGGACAGGGGCGGGGGAGGACTGAAGCTTTCTTT. It yields the protein CASHPGQGRGRTEAFF.

This sequence joins TRBV5-1 and TRBJ1-2, with 10 bases fitting TRBD1. The CDR3 length is 16 residues. With V trimmed by 4 bases and J by 0 bases, 6 bases remained unmatched. The germline V gene encodes CDR1 SGHRS and CDR2 YFSETQ. This CDR3 is CASSIGQGGANYGYTF. The CDR3 DNA sequence: TGCGCCAGCAGCATAGGACAGGGGGGAGCTAACTATGGCTACACCTTC.

This chain uses TRBV19 with TRBJ2-7, with TRBD2 matching 8 bases. This CDR3 is built from 15 residues. Germline V gene lookup returns CDR1 LNHDA and CDR2 SQIVND (reference sequence). J lost 2 bases, V lost 5 bases, and 8 bases had no gene match. CDR3 nucleotides: TGTGCCAGTAGTCGTCCGGGAGGGCTAACCTACGAGCAGTACTTC. Protein: CASSRPGGLTYEQYF.

This clone was recorded only once. The chain combines TRBV4-1 with TRBJ1-2; D is unresolved. This CDR3 is built from 14 residues. CDR1 is MGHRA, CDR2 YSYEKL, per germline. Between the trimmed V and J ends, which lost 4 bases and 5 bases, there was a span of 14 bases. CDR3 sequence reads: CASSLQAPGYGYTF. In DNA, the CDR3 is TGCGCCAGCAGCCTCCAGGCCCCAGGATATGGCTACACCTTC.

V usage is TRBV6-5 and J usage is TRBJ1-5; D is possibly TRBD1 (5 bases). The CDR3 has 13 residues. V gave up 8 bases and J gave up 4 bases, with 12 bases separating them. The germline CDR1 and CDR2 sequences are MNHEY and SVGAGI. This CDR3 reads CASEQGFNQPQHF. The CDR3 DNA sequence: TGTGCCAGCGAGCAGGGTTTTAATCAGCCCCAGCATTTT.

The V call is TRBV5-1, the J call TRBJ1-2, with TRBD1 matching 10 bases. V lost 5 bases and J lost 7; bases outside the gene matches: 14. The CDR3 runs 16 residues. Looked up from germline, CDR1 is SGHRS and CDR2 is YFSETQ. Here the CDR3 reads CASSLTNRQGASGYTF. CDR3 coding DNA: TGCGCCAGCAGTCTCACTAATCGACAGGGGGCGTCTGGCTACACCTTC.

A single count supports this clone. V and J are TRBV20-1 and TRBJ2-7, with a possible D match to TRBD2 (5 bases). Germline CDR1 reads DFQATT; CDR2 reads SNEGSKA (reference sequence). V lost 3 bases to trimming and J lost 2 bases, with 17 bases between them. The CDR3 is made up of 15 amino acids. The CDR3 DNA sequence: TGCAGTGCTAGTAGAGGATCGGGAAGTGCCTACGAGCAGTACTTC. Its protein is CSASRGSGSAYEQYF.

The genes are TRBV3-1 (or the pseudogene TRBV3-2) and TRBJ2-7; 9 bases line up with TRBD1. Germline CDR1 and CDR2: LGHDT and YNNKEL (reference sequence). The CDR3 length is 15 residues. V gave up 4 bases and J gave up 3 bases; unmatched junction bases: 7. The CDR3 nucleotides read TGTGCCAGCAGCCTTGGGGCGGGACAGGGCTACGAGCAGTACTTC. Its translation is CASSLGAGQGYEQYF.

CDR3 amino acids: CASSLDPGITIYF. The CDR3 DNA reads as TGTGCCAGCAGCTTAGATCCGGGGATCACCATATATTTT. The gene calls are TRBV11-2 and TRBJ1-3; no reliable D call. The CDR3 runs 13 residues. Germline V gene sequence: CDR1 SGHAT, CDR2 FQNNGV. The V end lost 0 bases, the J end lost 9 bases, and 9 bases lay between the germline ends.

The rearrangement uses TRBV19 and TRBJ2-7, with 7 bases aligning to TRBD1. CDR1 and CDR2 from the germline V gene are LNHDA and SQIVND (reference sequence). This CDR3 spans 14 amino acids. With V trimmed by 4 bases and J by 0 bases, 3 bases remained unmatched. The CDR3 DNA follows: TGTGCCAGTAGTACACGACAGGGCTCCTACGAGCAGTACTTC. This gives the protein CASSTRQGSYEQYF.

The DNA for the CDR3 is TGTGCCAGCAGCCCCCGGGACAGGGGTCTCGAGCAGTACTTC. Its translation: CASSPRDRGLEQYF. This chain links TRBV3-1 (or the pseudogene TRBV3-2) with TRBJ2-7; 10 bases align to TRBD1. Germline trimming cut 4 bases from V and 6 bases from J; bases unmatched to any gene: 6. Per germline, CDR1 LGHDT and CDR2 YNNKEL (reference sequence). The CDR3 is 14 amino acids.

This clone was seen a single time. The chain uses TRBV7-2 and TRBJ2-3; 11 positions match TRBD2. CDR1 SGHTA and CDR2 FQGNSA come from the germline V gene. Trimming removed 3 bases from V and 3 bases from J; junction bases left unmatched: 2. The CDR3 has 15 amino acids. The CDR3 DNA sequence: TGTGCCAGCAGCTTCAGACTAGCGGGGACAGATACGCAGTATTTT. It specifies CASSFRLAGTDTQYF.

The genes are TRBV29-1 and TRBJ2-7, with D perhaps matching TRBD2 (5 bases). The CDR3 is 14 amino acids. The V gene's germline CDR1 is SQVTM and CDR2 ANQGSEA. The ends were cut back, 3 bases at V and 3 bases at J, with 15 bases in the middle. CDR3 sequence: CSVERAGLGYEQYF. In DNA, the CDR3 is TGCAGCGTTGAGAGGGCCGGCCTAGGCTACGAGCAGTACTTC.

This clone has only one observation. V gene TRBV3-1 (or the pseudogene TRBV3-2) combines with J gene TRBJ2-7; 10 nucleotides match TRBD2. Germline trimming cut 3 bases from V and 6 bases from J; bases unmatched to any gene: 8. This CDR3 is 15 amino acids long. Germline V CDR1 and CDR2: LGHDT, YNNKEL (reference sequence). The CDR3 loop reads CASSHLAGGSAEQYF. CDR3 bases: TGTGCCAGCAGCCACTTAGCGGGGGGAAGTGCCGAGCAGTACTTC.